The source of this T cell receptor beta chain is a study of cytomegalovirus exposure and HLA in healthy donors. Broader study findings: Follow-up analysis seemed to connect common viral pathogens with several of the most significant clusters identified. Earlier results showed most TCR beta V segments being productive about 87% or about 30% of the time.

A multiplex PCR was run with 60 Vbeta primers and 13 Jbeta primers. Per the authors' pipeline: An analysis performed later counted 75 million to 80 million unique TCR beta chains (around 9.9 million of them shared). Assay used: immunoSEQ multiplex PCR; TCRdb lists only in-frame clones, some missing. V and J calls and clone size come straight from that table; D and trimming were deduced from the DNA. The sample lists about 110,000 clones; around 77% were seen once. Details on this clone: Its target is unknown.

Per germline, CDR1 SQVTM and CDR2 ANQGSEA. The ends lost 4 bases at V and 1 base at J; junction bases unmatched: 3. The CDR3 contains 13 residues. V gene TRBV29-1 combines with J gene TRBJ1-2; 7 positions agree with TRBD1. The TCR comes from a man younger than 35 in good health and CMV-seronegative. The material sequenced was PBMCs. CDR3 amino acids: CSVGDRINYGYTF. DNA of the CDR3: TGCAGCGTTGGGGACAGAATTAACTATGGCTACACCTTC. The variable domain in full, with the rest retrieved from reference TRBV29-1 and TRBJ1-2, is SAVISQKPSRDICQRGTSLTIQCQVDSQVTMMFWYRQQPGQSLTLIATANQGSEATYESGFVIDKFPISRPNLTFSTLTVSNMSPEDSSIYLCSVGDRINYGYTFGSGTRLTVV.